This record looks at one T cell receptor (beta chain) sequence and its context. Its antigen is unknown. The approximately 120-subject validation cohort, separate from the roughly 700-subject first cohort, included the donors. The CDR3 length is 15 residues. Trimming took off 1 base at V and 7 bases at J, with 14 bases between the two ends. Germline V CDR1 and CDR2: SNHLY, FYNNEI. This table comes from immunoSEQ multiplex PCR, and its TCRdb copy is limited to in-frame clones, with some not included. The sample includes roughly 140,000 clones, around nine tenths seen only once; the top ten take 7.5% to 9%. This specimen belongs to a study of cytomegalovirus exposure and HLA in healthy donors. Whole-study results and caveats: Reports described diagnosis of cytomegalovirus status by the classifier as highly specific and sensitive. According to the study, 180 or so TCR beta chains were cytomegalovirus-associated. Some public TCRs appeared in many individuals, while most sequences were rare.

This chain connects TRBV2 to TRBJ2-1; no firm D call. This receptor was taken from a man younger than 35 in good health and CMV-seropositive. The sample consisted of PBMCs. The CDR3 nucleotides read TGTGCCAGCAGTGAAGAGCGCCTCGGCCGGAATGAGCAGTTCTTC. Its protein is CASSEERLGRNEQFF.